This record covers a single T cell receptor (beta chain). Antigen unknown. The CDR3 totals 11 residues. Germline values: CDR1 MNHEY, CDR2 SVGAGI. Trimming removed 6 bases from V and 11 bases from J, with 13 bases in between. The data stem from a study of beta chain features in type 1 diabetes. Expressed TCRB transcripts were sequenced, since all the RNA that had been isolated was reverse transcribed. The table came from immunoSEQ multiplex PCR; TCRdb's copy has only in-frame clones and leaves some out. The sample lists a few hundred thousand clones; roughly 12% were seen once. General study results and limits: Researchers reported that naive, central memory and Treg TCRB repertoires appeared more similar in patients than in healthy donors. Moderate but significant shortening of TCRB CDR3s was recorded in all four CD4+ subsets from Type 1 diabetes patients.

The sequence was collected from a woman between 18 and 29 years old with type 1 diabetes. The V gene is TRBV6-5, the J gene TRBJ1-1; TRBD1 might be the D (5 bases). The sample consisted of naive CD4+ T cells from blood. The CDR3 is CASSSRDRAFF. The CDR3 region has the DNA TGTGCCAGCAGCTCCAGGGATAGGGCTTTCTTT.